This T cell receptor (beta chain) was captured in a study of blood T cell repertoires in COVID-19. For the study at large: COVID-19 samples collected from the United States, Italy and Spain covered acute and convalescent phases. From T cells, B-cell-depleted T cells, or PBMCs came the material, which was cDNA or gDNA.

Assay: immunoSEQ multiplex PCR; the TCRdb copy retains only in-frame clones and omits some. The sample includes 150,000 to 200,000 clones, over 70% of them seen just once. Trimming removed 3 bases from V and 0 bases from J; junction bases left unmatched: 3. Germline CDR1 MDHEN, CDR2 SYDVKM. CDR3 length: 17 residues. The sample taken for sequencing was peripheral blood. The gene calls are TRBV28 and TRBJ2-5, with 14 bases matching TRBD2. This receptor was identified in a woman between 65 and 79 years old who had recovered from COVID-19. The CDR3 DNA reads as TGTGCCAGCAGTTTGGGGACTAGCGGGAGCCACCAAGAGACCCAGTACTTC. Protein product: CASSLGTSGSHQETQYF.